A single sample gave rise to the 19 T cell receptor beta chains below, sequenced in a study of T cell responses to AZD1222 COVID-19 vaccine. The table came from immunoSEQ multiplex PCR; TCRdb's copy has only in-frame clones and leaves some out. The sample consists of about 150,000 clones, 94% of them appearing once. The starting material was peripheral blood, obtained on day 0 of AZD1222 vaccination. The receptor source for this set is an adult in good health.

The chain recombines TRBV18 with TRBJ1-4, with D possibly matching TRBD1 (6 bases). This CDR3 is 13 amino acids long. Germline V gene lookup returns CDR1 KGHSH and CDR2 LQKENI. Between the trimmed V and J ends, which lost 7 bases and 2 bases, there was a span of 8 bases. The DNA for the CDR3 is TGTGCCAGCTACCAGGGGACTAATGAAAAACTGTTTTTT. Amino acids: CASYQGTNEKLFF.

The V gene is TRBV13, the J gene TRBJ2-3; no clear D. Trimming shortened V by 2 bases and J by 3 bases, and 15 bases separated the two germline ends. CDR1 is PRHDT, CDR2 FYEKMQ, per germline (reference sequence). The CDR3 contains 16 residues. The CDR3 sequence is CASSLMAVGDTDTQYF. CDR3 DNA: TGTGCCAGCAGCTTAATGGCGGTTGGGGATACAGATACGCAGTATTTT.

The chain links TRBV5-1 to TRBJ1-1; D uncertain. V was trimmed by 2 bases and J by 5 bases, leaving 10 bases between them. The length of the CDR3 is 13 residues. Germline CDR1 is SGHRS and CDR2 is YFSETQ. The CDR3 coding sequence is TGCGCCAGCAGCTTTTCTGGGAAGACTGAAGCTTTCTTT. This translates into CASSFSGKTEAFF.

The genes are TRBV28 and TRBJ1-1, with a weak D call TRBD1 (5 bases). Germline V gene sequence: CDR1 MDHEN, CDR2 SYDVKM. Trimming took off 6 bases at V and 1 base at J, with 15 bases between the two ends. The CDR3 length is 15 residues. This CDR3 is CASSRNLGGNTEAFF. In DNA, the CDR3 is TGTGCCAGCAGCCGAAACCTCGGGGGGAACACTGAAGCTTTCTTT.

Concerning this clone: In the same sample, other DNA sequences code for this CDR3. The rearrangement uses TRBV19 and TRBJ2-5; no clear D gene. CDR1 and CDR2 (germline): LNHDA, SQIVND (reference sequence). CDR3 size: 12 residues. V was trimmed by 1 base and J by 4 bases, leaving 4 bases between them. CDR3 sequence (DNA): TGTGCCAGTAGTATAGGGGGAGAGACCCAGTACTTC. Amino acid sequence: CASSIGGETQYF. The whole variable domain, filled in from reference TRBV19 and TRBJ2-5, reads DGGITQSPKYLFRKEGQNVTLSCEQNLNHDAMYWYRQDPGQGLRLIYYSQIVNDFQKGDIAEGYSVSREKKESFPLTVTSAQKNPTAFYLCASSIGGETQYFGPGTRLLVL.

The chain employs TRBV3-1 (or the pseudogene TRBV3-2) and TRBJ2-3; 8 nucleotides agree with TRBD2. Germline values: CDR1 LGHDT, CDR2 YNNKEL (reference sequence). The CDR3 totals 16 residues. V was clipped by 1 base and J by 3 bases; unmatched bases: 6. Here the CDR3 DNA reads TGTGCCAGCAGCCAAGCCCACGGGGGGGGAACAGATACGCAGTATTTT. Encoded protein: CASSQAHGGGTDTQYF.

The chain employs TRBV7-9 and TRBJ1-6; no clear D. There are 12 residues in the CDR3. V lost 2 bases and J 9 bases, leaving 5 bases between the germline ends. Germline V gene data show CDR1 as SEHNR and CDR2 as FQNEAQ (reference sequence). The CDR3 DNA follows: TGTGCCAGCAGCTTATTAAGTTCACCCCTCCACTTT. Amino acid sequence: CASSLLSSPLHF.

The chain combines TRBV27 with TRBJ2-5, with D uncertain. V dropped 3 bases and J dropped 7 bases, with 12 bases sitting between them. The CDR3 extends over 13 amino acids. Germline CDR1 and CDR2: MNHEY and SMNVEV (reference sequence). The CDR3: CASSLVGMGTQYF. The DNA for the CDR3 is TGTGCCAGCAGTTTGGTAGGGATGGGGACCCAGTACTTC.

The chain has TRBV7-9 and TRBJ1-1; TRBD1 is a possible D gene (6 bases). V was clipped by 7 bases and J by 10 bases, with 25 bases between them. CDR3 size: 15 residues. Germline-derived CDR1 and CDR2 are SEHNR and FQNEAQ (reference sequence). The CDR3 sequence is CASTKGGGGSPVAFF. For the CDR3, the DNA is TGTGCCAGCACCAAAGGGGGGGGTGGAAGCCCTGTAGCTTTCTTT. The complete variable domain, with remaining parts taken from reference TRBV7-9 and TRBJ1-1, reads DTGVSQNPRHKITKRGQNVTFRCDPISEHNRLYWYRQTLGQGPEFLTYFQNEAQLEKSRLLSDRFSAERPKGSFSTLEIQRTEQGDSAMYLCASTKGGGGSPVAFFGQGTRLTVV.

The chain joins TRBV6-5 to TRBJ1-1; D is unclear. Germline V lookup: CDR1 MNHEY, CDR2 SVGAGI. There are 15 residues in the CDR3. V lost 2 bases and J lost 1, with 11 bases in between. The CDR3 region is CASSYVPDQNTEAFF. Written as DNA, the CDR3 is TGTGCCAGCAGTTACGTCCCCGATCAGAACACTGAAGCTTTCTTT.

This clone was detected once. The chain recombines TRBV7-9 with TRBJ1-2, with D perhaps TRBD1 (5 bases). The CDR3 contains 16 residues. V lost 0 bases and J 5 bases, leaving 16 bases between the germline ends. The germline CDR1 and CDR2 sequences are SEHNR and FQNEAQ (reference sequence). DNA of the CDR3: TGTGCCAGCAGCTTAGCTGGGGGGGGACGGACTTATGGCTACACCTTC. Translating gives CASSLAGGGRTYGYTF.

This chain links TRBV12-3 or TRBV12-4 with TRBJ1-2; D is possibly TRBD1 (6 bases). The CDR3 is 12 amino acids. Trimming removed 5 bases from V and 8 bases from J, with 12 bases in between. This CDR3 is CASSRRGGGYTF. DNA for the CDR3: TGTGCCAGCAGTCGCAGGGGAGGAGGCTACACCTTC.

This chain joins TRBV10-1 and TRBJ2-3; 7 nucleotides line up with TRBD2. Germline assignment: CDR1 WNHNN and CDR2 SYGVQD (reference sequence). Trimming at V came to 7 bases and at J to 1 base, leaving 14 bases not matched to a gene. The CDR3 has 17 residues. The CDR3 coding sequence is TGCGCCAGCAAATCTGAGGGAGGGCCCTGTGGCACAGATACGCAGTATTTT. Its protein is CASKSEGGPCGTDTQYF.

V and J are TRBV27 and TRBJ1-5; 8 bases align to TRBD1. Looked up from germline, CDR1 is MNHEY and CDR2 is SMNVEV (reference sequence). CDR3 length equals 15 residues. The ends lost 6 bases at V and 7 bases at J; junction bases unmatched: 11. The CDR3 DNA is TGTGCCAGCAGATGGACCGGGACAGGTAGGCAGCCCCAGCATTTT. It codes for CASRWTGTGRQPQHF.

This chain links TRBV9 with TRBJ2-1; 12 bases map to TRBD2. After removal of 4 bases from V and 5 bases from J, the junction contained 7 bases not matched to a gene. This CDR3 has 16 amino acids. Per germline, CDR1 SGDLS and CDR2 YYNGEE. The CDR3 is CASSLLAGGPNNEQFF. For the CDR3, the DNA is TGTGCCAGCAGCCTCCTAGCGGGAGGGCCCAACAATGAGCAGTTCTTC.

The chain is built from TRBV28 and TRBJ1-6, with a tentative D call TRBD1 (5 bases). V was clipped by 2 bases and J by 17 bases, with 16 bases between them. This CDR3 is 13 amino acids long. Germline V gives CDR1 MDHEN, CDR2 SYDVKM. Written as DNA, the CDR3 is TGTGCCAGCAGTTTAATCGCTGACAGCCAAATCCACTTT. Translation gives CASSLIADSQIHF.

J is TRBJ1-3 and V is TRBV5-6, with a weak D call TRBD1 (6 bases). Germline assignment: CDR1 SGHDT and CDR2 YYEEEE. The V and J ends lost 4 bases and 4 bases respectively, with 12 bases between them. The CDR3 totals 14 residues. The CDR3 nucleotides read TGTGCCAGCAGCCCGACAGGTACGGGAAACACCATATATTTT. Translated, it gives CASSPTGTGNTIYF.

This chain links TRBV5-1 with TRBJ2-5; D is perhaps TRBD1 or TRBD2 (5 bases each). CDR1 SGHRS and CDR2 YFSETQ come from the germline V gene. The CDR3 extends over 15 amino acids. V gave up 9 bases and J gave up 0 bases, with 18 bases separating them. The CDR3, as DNA: TGCGCCACCGGATTGCTAGGGACCCACCAAGAGACCCAGTACTTC. Translated, it gives CATGLLGTHQETQYF.

This clone was counted once. The genes are TRBV11-2 and TRBJ1-4; a possible D gene is TRBD1 (5 bases). CDR1 and CDR2 from the germline V gene are SGHAT and FQNNGV. The CDR3 is 19 amino acids. Trimming took 5 bases from V and 2 from J, leaving 24 bases between them. CDR3 amino acids: CASSPRGRDPQGTNEKLFF. CDR3 nucleotides: TGTGCCAGCAGCCCCCGTGGGAGGGACCCACAAGGGACTAATGAAAAACTGTTTTTT.